This T cell receptor beta chain stems from a study of cytomegalovirus exposure and HLA in healthy donors. Study as a whole: An earlier analysis identified 100 million to 130 million unique TCR beta sequences in about 179 million T cells. Study observations and caveats: Associated with cytomegalovirus, according to the listing, were 164 TCR beta chains.

PCR amplification relied on 60 Vbeta primers (plus 13 Jbeta primers). Using immunoSEQ multiplex PCR, the repertoire was profiled, and TCRdb retains in-frame clones only, with some absent. The repertoire holds 150,000 to 200,000 clones, with 70% to 80% as singletons. Germline V gives CDR1 GTSNPN, CDR2 SVGIG (reference sequence). V was clipped by 2 bases and J by 7 bases; unmatched bases: 8. This CDR3 contains 15 residues. Regarding this clone: What it recognizes is unknown.

The genes are TRBV30 and TRBJ2-1; 10 nucleotides match TRBD2. Material: PBMCs. This TCR came from a woman aged 45-65 years in good health and CMV-seronegative. The CDR3 loop is CAWSRPGTSENEQFF. CDR3 bases: TGTGCCTGGAGTCGTCCCGGGACTAGCGAGAATGAGCAGTTCTTC.